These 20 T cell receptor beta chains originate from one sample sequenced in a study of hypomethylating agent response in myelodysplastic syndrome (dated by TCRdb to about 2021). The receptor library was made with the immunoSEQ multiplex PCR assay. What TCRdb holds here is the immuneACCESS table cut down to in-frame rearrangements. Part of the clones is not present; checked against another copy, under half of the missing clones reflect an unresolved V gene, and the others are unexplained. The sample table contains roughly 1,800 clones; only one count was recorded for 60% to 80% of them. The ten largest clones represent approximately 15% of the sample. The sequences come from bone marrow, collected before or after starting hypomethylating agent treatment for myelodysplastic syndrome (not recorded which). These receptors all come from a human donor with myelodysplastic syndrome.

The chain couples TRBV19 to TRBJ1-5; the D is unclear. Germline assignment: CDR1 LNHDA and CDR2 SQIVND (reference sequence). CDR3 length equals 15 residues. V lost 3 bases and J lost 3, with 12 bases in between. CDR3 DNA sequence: TGTGCCAGTAGTATTCTAGCCAGAGCCAATCAGCCCCAGCATTTT. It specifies CASSILARANQPQHF.

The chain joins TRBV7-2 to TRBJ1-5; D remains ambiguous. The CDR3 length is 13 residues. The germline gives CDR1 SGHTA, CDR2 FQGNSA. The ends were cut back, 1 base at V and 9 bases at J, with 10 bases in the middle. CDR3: CASSLDFVGPQHF. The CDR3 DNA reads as TGTGCCAGCAGCTTAGACTTTGTGGGGCCCCAGCATTTT. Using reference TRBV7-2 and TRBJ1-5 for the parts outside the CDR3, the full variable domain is GAGVSQSPSNKVTEKGKDVELRCDPISGHTALYWYRQSLGQGLEFLIYFQGNSAPDKSGLPSDRFSAERTGGSVSTLTIQRTQQEDSAVYLCASSLDFVGPQHFGDGTRLSIL.

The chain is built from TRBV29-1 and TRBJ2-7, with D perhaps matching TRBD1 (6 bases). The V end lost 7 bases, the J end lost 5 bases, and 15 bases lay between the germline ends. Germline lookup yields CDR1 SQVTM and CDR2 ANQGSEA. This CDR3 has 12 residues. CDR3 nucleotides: TGCAGCGCCCGTATGGGGGCGGACGAGCAGTACTTC. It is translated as CSARMGADEQYF.

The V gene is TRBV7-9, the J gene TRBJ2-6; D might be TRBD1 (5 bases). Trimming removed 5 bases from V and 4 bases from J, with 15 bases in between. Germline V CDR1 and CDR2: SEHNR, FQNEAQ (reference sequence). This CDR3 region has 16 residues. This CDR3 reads CASSRPSTAGANVLTF. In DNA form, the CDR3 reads TGTGCCAGCAGCCGGCCTTCGACAGCAGGGGCCAACGTCCTGACTTTC.

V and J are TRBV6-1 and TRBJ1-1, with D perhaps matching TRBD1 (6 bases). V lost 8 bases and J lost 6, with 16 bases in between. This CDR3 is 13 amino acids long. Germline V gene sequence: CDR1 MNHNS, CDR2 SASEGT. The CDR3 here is CASLVRGRSEAFF. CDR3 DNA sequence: TGTGCCAGCCTCGTAAGGGGGAGGTCTGAAGCTTTCTTT.

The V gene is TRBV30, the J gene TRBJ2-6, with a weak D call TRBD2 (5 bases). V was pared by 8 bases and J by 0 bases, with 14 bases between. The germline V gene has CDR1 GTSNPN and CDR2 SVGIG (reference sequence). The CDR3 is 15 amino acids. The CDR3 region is CARGGFPSGANVLTF. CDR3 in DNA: TGTGCCAGAGGAGGATTTCCCTCTGGGGCCAACGTCCTGACTTTC.

In DNA, the CDR3 is TGTGCCAGTAGTTGGTCAGTAGGAGGCGAGCAGTACTTC. This codes for CASSWSVGGEQYF. The V gene is TRBV19, the J gene TRBJ2-7, with D perhaps TRBD2 (5 bases). V was cut by 5 bases and J by 6 bases, with 14 bases left in between. CDR3 length: 13 amino acids. Looked up from germline, CDR1 is LNHDA and CDR2 is SQIVND (reference sequence).

CDR3 nucleotide sequence: TGTGCCAGCAGTGCCGACCGGGGGGATAATGAAAAACTGTTTTTT. Protein: CASSADRGDNEKLFF. This chain connects TRBV2 to TRBJ1-4; TRBD1 might be the D (5 bases). The ends were cut back, 4 bases at V and 4 bases at J, with 13 bases in the middle. This CDR3 comprises 15 residues. The V gene's germline CDR1 is SNHLY and CDR2 FYNNEI.

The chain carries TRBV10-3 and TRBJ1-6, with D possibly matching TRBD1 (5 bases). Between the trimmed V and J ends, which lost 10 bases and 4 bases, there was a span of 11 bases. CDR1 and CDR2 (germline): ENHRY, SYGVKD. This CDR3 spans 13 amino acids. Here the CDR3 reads CATQASYNSPLHF. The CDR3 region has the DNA TGTGCCACACAGGCTTCTTATAATTCACCCCTCCACTTT.

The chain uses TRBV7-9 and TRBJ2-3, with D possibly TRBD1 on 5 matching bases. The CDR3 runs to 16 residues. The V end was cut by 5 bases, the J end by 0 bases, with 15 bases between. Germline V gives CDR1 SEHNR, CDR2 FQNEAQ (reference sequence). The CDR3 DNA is TGTGCCAGCAGCCCCAGCTTTGGGGCTAGCACAGATACGCAGTATTTT. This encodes CASSPSFGASTDTQYF.

CDR3 in amino acids: CASSILSSNYGYTF. CDR3 sequence (DNA): TGTGCCAGTAGTATTCTCAGCTCTAACTATGGCTACACCTTC. The gene calls are TRBV19 and TRBJ1-2; D unresolved. V was cut by 3 bases and J by 0 bases, with 8 bases left in between. CDR3 length: 14 amino acids. Germline V lookup: CDR1 LNHDA, CDR2 SQIVND (reference sequence). The variable domain in full, completed from reference TRBV19 and TRBJ1-2, reads DGGITQSPKYLFRKEGQNVTLSCEQNLNHDAMYWYRQDPGQGLRLIYYSQIVNDFQKGDIAEGYSVSREKKESFPLTVTSAQKNPTAFYLCASSILSSNYGYTFGSGTRLTVV.

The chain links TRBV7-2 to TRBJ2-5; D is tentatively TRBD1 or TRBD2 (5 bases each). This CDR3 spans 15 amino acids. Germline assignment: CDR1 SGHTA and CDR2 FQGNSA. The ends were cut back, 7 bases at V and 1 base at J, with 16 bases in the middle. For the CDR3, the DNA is TGTGCCAGCATCTTGGGGGTTTCTTCCCAAGAGACCCAGTACTTC. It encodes CASILGVSSQETQYF.

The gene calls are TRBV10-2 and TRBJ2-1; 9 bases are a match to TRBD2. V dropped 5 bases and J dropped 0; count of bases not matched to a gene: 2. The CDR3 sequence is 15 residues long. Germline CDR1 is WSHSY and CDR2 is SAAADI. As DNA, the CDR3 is TGCGCCAGCAGTCTAGCGGGGTTCTCCTACAATGAGCAGTTCTTC. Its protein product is CASSLAGFSYNEQFF.

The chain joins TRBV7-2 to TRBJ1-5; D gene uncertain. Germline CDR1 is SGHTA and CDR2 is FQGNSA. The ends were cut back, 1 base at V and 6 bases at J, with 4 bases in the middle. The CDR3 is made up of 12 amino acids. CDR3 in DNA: TGTGCCAGCAGCTTAGACACTCAGCCCCAGCATTTT. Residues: CASSLDTQPQHF.

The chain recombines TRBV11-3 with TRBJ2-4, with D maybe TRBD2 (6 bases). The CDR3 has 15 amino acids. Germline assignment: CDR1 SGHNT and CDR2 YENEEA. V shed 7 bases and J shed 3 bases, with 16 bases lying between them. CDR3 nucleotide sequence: TGTGCCAGCACCCCCGGAGGGTTAATCAAAAACATTCAGTACTTC. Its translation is CASTPGGLIKNIQYF.

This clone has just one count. CDR3 sequence reads: CSVRQVLSQGNIQYF. For the CDR3, the DNA is TGCAGCGTTAGACAGGTTCTTAGCCAAGGAAACATTCAGTACTTC. The V and J genes are TRBV29-1 and TRBJ2-4; perhaps TRBD1 as D (6 bases). The germline CDR1 and CDR2 sequences are SQVTM and ANQGSEA. V was cut by 5 bases and J by 6 bases, with 20 bases left in between. This CDR3 has 15 residues. Combining the CDR3 with reference TRBV29-1 and TRBJ2-4 gives the whole variable domain SAVISQKPSRDICQRGTSLTIQCQVDSQVTMMFWYRQQPGQSLTLIATANQGSEATYESGFVIDKFPISRPNLTFSTLTVSNMSPEDSSIYLCSVRQVLSQGNIQYFGAGTRLSVL.

CDR3 DNA sequence: TGTGCCAGCAGCGTAGGGACTAGCGGGGTCCACGAGCAGTACTTC. This translates into CASSVGTSGVHEQYF. The chain employs TRBV9 and TRBJ2-7; 12 bases match TRBD2. CDR3 length equals 15 residues. Trimming removed 0 bases from V and 5 bases from J; junction bases left unmatched: 3. Germline CDR1 is SGDLS and CDR2 is YYNGEE.

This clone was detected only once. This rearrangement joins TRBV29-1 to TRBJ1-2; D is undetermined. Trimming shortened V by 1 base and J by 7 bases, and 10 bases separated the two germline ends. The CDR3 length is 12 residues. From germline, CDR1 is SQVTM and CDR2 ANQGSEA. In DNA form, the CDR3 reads TGCAGCGTTGAAGGGTTGTACCCTGGCTACACCTTC. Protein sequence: CSVEGLYPGYTF.

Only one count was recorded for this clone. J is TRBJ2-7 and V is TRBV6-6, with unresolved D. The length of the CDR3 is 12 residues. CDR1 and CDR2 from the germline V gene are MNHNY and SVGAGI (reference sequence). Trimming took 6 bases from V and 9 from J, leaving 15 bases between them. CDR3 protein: CASSPPDDPQYF. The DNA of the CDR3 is TGTGCCAGCAGCCCCCCAGACGACCCGCAGTACTTC.

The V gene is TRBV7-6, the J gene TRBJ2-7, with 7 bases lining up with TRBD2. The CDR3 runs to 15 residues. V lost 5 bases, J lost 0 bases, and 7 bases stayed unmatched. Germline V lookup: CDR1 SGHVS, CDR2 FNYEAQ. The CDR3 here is CASSPGEGSSYEQYF. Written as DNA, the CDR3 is TGTGCCAGCAGCCCTGGGGAGGGGAGCTCCTACGAGCAGTACTTC.